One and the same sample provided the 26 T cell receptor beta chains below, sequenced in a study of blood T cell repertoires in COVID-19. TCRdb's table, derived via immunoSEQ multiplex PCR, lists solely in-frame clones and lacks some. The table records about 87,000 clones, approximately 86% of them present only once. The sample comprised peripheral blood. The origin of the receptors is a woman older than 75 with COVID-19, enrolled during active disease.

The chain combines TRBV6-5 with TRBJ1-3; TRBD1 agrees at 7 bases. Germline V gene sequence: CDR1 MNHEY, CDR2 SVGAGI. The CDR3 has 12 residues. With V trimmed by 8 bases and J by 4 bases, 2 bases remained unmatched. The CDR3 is CASRTGGNTIYF. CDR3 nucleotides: TGTGCCAGCCGGACAGGCGGAAACACCATATATTTT.

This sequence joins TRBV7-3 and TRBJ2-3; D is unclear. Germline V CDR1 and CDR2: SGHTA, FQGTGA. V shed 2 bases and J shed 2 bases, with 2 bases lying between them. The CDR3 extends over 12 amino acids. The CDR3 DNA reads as TGTGCCAGCAGCTTATACACAGATACGCAGTATTTT. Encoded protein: CASSLYTDTQYF.

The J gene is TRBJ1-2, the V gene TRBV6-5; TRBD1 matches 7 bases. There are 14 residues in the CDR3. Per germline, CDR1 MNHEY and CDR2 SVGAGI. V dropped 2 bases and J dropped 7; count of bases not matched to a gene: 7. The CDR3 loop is CASSYQTGWIGYTF. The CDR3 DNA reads TGTGCCAGCAGTTACCAGACAGGGTGGATTGGCTACACCTTC.

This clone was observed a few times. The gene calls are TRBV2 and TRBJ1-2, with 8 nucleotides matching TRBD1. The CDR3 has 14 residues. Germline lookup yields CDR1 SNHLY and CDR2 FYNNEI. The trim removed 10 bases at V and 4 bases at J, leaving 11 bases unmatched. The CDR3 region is CATSTGGGVYGYTF. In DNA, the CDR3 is TGTGCCACATCAACAGGGGGTGGCGTCTATGGCTACACCTTC.

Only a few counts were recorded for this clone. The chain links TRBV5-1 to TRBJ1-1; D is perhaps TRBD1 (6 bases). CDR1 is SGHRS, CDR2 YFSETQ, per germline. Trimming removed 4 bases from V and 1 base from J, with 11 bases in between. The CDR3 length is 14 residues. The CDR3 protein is CASSKDSQNTEAFF. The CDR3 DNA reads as TGCGCCAGCAGCAAGGACAGTCAGAACACTGAAGCTTTCTTT.

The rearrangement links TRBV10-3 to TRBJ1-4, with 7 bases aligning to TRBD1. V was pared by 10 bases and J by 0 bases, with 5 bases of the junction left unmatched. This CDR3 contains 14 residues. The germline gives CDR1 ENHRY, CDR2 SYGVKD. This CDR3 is CATGGTATNEKLFF. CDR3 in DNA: TGTGCCACAGGCGGGACAGCAACTAATGAAAAACTGTTTTTT.

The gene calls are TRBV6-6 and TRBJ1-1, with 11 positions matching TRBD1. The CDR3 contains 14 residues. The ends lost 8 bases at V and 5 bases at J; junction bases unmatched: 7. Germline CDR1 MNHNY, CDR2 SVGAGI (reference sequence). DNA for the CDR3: TGTGCCAGCTGGGGACAGGGGGTGTGGACTGAAGCTTTCTTT. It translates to CASWGQGVWTEAFF.

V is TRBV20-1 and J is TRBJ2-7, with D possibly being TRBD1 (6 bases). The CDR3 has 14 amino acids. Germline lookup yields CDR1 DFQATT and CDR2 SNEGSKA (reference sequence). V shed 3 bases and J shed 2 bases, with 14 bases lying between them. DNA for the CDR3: TGCAGTGCTAGTAGCAGGGGTCATACCTACGAGCAGTACTTC. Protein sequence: CSASSRGHTYEQYF.

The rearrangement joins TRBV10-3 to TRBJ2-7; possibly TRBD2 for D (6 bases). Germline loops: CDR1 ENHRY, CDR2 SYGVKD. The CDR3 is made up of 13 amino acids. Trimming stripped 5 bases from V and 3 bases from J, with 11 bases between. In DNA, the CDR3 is TGTGCCATCAGTTGGGACTCCTTCTACGAGCAGTACTTC. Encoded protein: CAISWDSFYEQYF.

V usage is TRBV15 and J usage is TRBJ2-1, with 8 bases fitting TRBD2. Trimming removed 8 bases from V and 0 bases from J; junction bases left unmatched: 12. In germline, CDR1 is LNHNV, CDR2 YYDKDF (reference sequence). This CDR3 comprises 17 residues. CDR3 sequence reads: CATESKRGNPSYNEQFF. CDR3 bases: TGTGCCACCGAGTCCAAGCGGGGGAACCCCTCCTACAATGAGCAGTTCTTC.

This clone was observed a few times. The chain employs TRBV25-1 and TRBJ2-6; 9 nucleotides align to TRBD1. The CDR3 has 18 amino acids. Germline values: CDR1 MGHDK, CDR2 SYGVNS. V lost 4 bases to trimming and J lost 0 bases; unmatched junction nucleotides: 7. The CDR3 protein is CASSATGGQRSGANVLTF. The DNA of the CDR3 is TGTGCCAGCAGTGCAACAGGGGGCCAACGCTCTGGGGCCAACGTCCTGACTTTC.

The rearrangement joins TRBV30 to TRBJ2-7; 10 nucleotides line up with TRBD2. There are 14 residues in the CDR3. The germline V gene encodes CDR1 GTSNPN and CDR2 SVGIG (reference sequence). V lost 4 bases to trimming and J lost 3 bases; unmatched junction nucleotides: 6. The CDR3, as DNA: TGTGCCTGGATGACTAGCGGGTTACGCTACGAGCAGTACTTC. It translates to CAWMTSGLRYEQYF.

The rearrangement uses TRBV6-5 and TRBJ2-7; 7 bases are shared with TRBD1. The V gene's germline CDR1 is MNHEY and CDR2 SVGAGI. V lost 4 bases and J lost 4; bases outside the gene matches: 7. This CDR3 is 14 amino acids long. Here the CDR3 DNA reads TGTGCCAGCAGTTCCCGACAGGGAATATACGAGCAGTACTTC. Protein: CASSSRQGIYEQYF.

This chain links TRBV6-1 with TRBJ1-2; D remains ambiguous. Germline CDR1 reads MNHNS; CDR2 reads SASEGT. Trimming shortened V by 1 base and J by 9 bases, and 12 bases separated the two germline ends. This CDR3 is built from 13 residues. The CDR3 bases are TGTGCCAGCAGTGAAGTGAACGCATACAGCTACACCTTC. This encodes CASSEVNAYSYTF.

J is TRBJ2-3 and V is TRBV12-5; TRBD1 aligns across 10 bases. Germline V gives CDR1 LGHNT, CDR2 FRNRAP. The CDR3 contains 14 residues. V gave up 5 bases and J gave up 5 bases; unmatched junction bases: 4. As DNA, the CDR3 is TGTGCTAGTGGTCCCGGACAGGGGGGAGATACGCAGTATTTT. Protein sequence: CASGPGQGGDTQYF.

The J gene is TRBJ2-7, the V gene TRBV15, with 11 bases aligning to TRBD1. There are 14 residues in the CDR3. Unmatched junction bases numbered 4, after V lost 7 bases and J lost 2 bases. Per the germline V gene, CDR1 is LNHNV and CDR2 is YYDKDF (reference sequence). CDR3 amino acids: CATKPGQGAYEQYF. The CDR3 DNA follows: TGTGCCACCAAGCCGGGACAGGGGGCCTACGAGCAGTACTTC. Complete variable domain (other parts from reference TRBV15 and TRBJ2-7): DAMVIQNPRYQVTQFGKPVTLSCSQTLNHNVMYWYQQKSSQAPKLLFHYYDKDFNNEADTPDNFQSRRPNTSFCFLDIRSPGLGDTAMYLCATKPGQGAYEQYFGPGTRLTVT.

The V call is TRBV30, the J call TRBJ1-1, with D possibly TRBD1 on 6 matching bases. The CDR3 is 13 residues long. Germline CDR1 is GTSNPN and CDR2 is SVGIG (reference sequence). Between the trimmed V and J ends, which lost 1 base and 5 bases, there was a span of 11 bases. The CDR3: CAWSAYTGTEAFF. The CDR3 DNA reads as TGTGCCTGGAGTGCATACACAGGGACTGAAGCTTTCTTT.

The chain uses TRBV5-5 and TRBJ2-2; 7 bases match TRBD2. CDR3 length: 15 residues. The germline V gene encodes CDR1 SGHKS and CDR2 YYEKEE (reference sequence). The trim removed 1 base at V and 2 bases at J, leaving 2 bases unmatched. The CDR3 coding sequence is TGTGCCAGCAGCTTGATAGCGGGTAACACCGGGGAGCTGTTTTTT. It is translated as CASSLIAGNTGELFF.

The CDR3 region is CATSDAREWDTDTQYF. As DNA, the CDR3 is TGTGCCACCAGTGACGCCCGGGAGTGGGACACAGATACGCAGTATTTT. V gene TRBV24-1 combines with J gene TRBJ2-3; possible D gene TRBD2, 6 bases. The CDR3 has 16 residues. Looked up from germline, CDR1 is KGHDR and CDR2 is SFDVKD. V lost 4 bases, J lost 2 bases, and 15 bases lay in between.

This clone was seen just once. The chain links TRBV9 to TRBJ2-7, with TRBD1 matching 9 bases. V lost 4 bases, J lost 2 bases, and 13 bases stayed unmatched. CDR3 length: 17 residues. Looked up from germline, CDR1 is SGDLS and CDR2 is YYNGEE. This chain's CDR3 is CASSSPPGTGPPYEQYF. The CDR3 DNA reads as TGTGCCAGCAGCTCCCCCCCCGGGACAGGGCCCCCCTACGAGCAGTACTTC.

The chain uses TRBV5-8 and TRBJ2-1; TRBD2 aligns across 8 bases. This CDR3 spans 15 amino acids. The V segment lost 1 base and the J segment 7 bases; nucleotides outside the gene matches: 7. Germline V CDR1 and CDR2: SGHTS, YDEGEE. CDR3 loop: CASSLFSGIENEQFF. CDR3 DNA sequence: TGTGCCAGCAGCTTGTTTAGCGGGATCGAGAATGAGCAGTTCTTC.

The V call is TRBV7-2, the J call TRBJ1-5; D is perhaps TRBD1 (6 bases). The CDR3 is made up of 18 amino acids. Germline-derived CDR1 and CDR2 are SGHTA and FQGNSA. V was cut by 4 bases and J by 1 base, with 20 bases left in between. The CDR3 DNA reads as TGTGCCAGCAGCTCTCTAAGGCGCAGGGGCGGCAGCAATCAGCCCCAGCATTTT. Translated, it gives CASSSLRRRGGSNQPQHF.

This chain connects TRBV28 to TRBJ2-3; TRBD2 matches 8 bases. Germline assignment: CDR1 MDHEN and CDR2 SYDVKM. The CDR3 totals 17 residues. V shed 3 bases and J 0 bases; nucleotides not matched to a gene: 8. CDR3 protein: CASSLALTSASTDTQYF. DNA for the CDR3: TGTGCCAGCAGTTTGGCCTTGACTAGCGCTAGCACAGATACGCAGTATTTT.

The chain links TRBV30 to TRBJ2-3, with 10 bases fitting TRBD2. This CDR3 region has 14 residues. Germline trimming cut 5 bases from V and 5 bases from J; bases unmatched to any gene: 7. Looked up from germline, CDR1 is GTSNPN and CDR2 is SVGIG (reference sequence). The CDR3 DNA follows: TGTGCCTGGGGACTAGCGGCGGGGGGAGATACGCAGTATTTT. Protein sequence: CAWGLAAGGDTQYF. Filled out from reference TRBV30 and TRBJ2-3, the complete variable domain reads SQTIHQWPATLVQPVGSPLSLECTVEGTSNPNLYWYRQAAGRGLQLLFYSVGIGQISSEVPQNLSASRPQDRQFILSSKKLLLSDSGFYLCAWGLAAGGDTQYFGPGTRLTVL.

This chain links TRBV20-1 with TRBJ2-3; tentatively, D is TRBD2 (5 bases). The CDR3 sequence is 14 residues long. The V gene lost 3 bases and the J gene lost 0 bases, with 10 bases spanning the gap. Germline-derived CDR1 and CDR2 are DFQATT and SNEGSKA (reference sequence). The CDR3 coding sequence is TGCAGTGCTAGTTATAGCGCGAGCACAGATACGCAGTATTTT. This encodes CSASYSASTDTQYF.

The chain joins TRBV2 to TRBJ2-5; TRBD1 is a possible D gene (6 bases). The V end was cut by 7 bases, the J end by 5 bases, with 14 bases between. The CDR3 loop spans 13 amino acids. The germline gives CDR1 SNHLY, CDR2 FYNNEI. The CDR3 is CASTQDRWETQYF. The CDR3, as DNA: TGTGCCAGCACCCAGGACAGATGGGAGACCCAGTACTTC.